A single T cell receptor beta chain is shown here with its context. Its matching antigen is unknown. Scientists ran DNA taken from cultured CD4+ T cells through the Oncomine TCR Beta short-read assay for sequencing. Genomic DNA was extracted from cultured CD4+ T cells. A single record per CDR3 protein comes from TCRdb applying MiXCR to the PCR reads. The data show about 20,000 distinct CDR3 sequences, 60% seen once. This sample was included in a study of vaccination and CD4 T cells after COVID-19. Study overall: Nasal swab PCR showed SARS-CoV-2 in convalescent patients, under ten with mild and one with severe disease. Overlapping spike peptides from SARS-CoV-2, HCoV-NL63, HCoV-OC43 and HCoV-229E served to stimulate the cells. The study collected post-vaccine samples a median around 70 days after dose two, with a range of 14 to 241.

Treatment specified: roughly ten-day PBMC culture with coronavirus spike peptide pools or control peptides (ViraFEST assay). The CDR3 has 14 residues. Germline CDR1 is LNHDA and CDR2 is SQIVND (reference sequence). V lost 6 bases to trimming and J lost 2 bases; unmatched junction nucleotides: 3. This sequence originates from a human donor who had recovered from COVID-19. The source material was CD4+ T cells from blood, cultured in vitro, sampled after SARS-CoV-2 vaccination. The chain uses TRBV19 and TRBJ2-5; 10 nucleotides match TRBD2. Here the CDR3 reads CASSVAGGQETQYF. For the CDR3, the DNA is TGTGCCAGTAGCGTAGCGGGAGGTCAAGAGACCCAGTACTTC.